The entry below describes one T cell receptor beta chain. What it binds is unknown. The entry originates in a study of OX40 agonist ivuxolimab in advanced cancers. Points from the study as a whole: CD8+ T cells (on average) carried more expanded clones than CD4+ T cells.

TCRdb's table, derived via immunoSEQ multiplex PCR, lists solely in-frame clones and lacks some. This sample has approximately 44,000 clones, with roughly 90% found just once. CDR3 length: 14 amino acids. Trimming removed 1 base from V and 2 bases from J, with 8 bases in between. Per the germline V gene, CDR1 is SNHLY and CDR2 is FYNNEI. The sequence was obtained from an adult with an advanced solid tumor such as melanoma, head and neck, liver or kidney cancer. This chain uses TRBV2 with TRBJ2-5; D uncertain. Source: CD4+ or CD8+ T cells sorted from blood, taken in a trial of the OX40 agonist ivuxolimab. This CDR3 reads CASSEGQEQETQYF. As DNA, the CDR3 is TGTGCCAGCAGTGAAGGACAAGAACAAGAGACCCAGTACTTC. The full variable domain, its missing parts supplied by reference TRBV2 and TRBJ2-5, is EPEVTQTPSHQVTQMGQEVILRCVPISNHLYFYWYRQILGQKVEFLVSFYNNEISEKSEIFDDQFSVERPDGSNFTLKIRSTKLEDSAMYFCASSEGQEQETQYFGPGTRLLVL.